This TCR beta chain appears in the sequencing data of a study of identical twins (dated by TCRdb to 2016 to 2018). Background on the whole study: To test whether fetal clonotypes persist, this study deep-sequenced TCR alpha and beta repertoires from monozygotic twins, from unrelated adults of various ages, and from cord blood. To rule out contamination, the twin experiments were replicated at different times with different library preparation protocols.

This clonotype was counted ten times or more. Its specific antigen is unknown. Base qualities are not provided; no much larger clone lies one nucleotide away. As encoded in the germline V gene, CDR1 is SGHTA while CDR2 is FQGNSA. Including the terminal cysteine and phenylalanine, the CDR3 comprises 13 residues. Only the CDR3 portion is preserved as DNA: 39 bases, with reading frame beginning at the first base. Trimming removed 1 base from V and 8 bases from J, leaving 11 bases between the germline ends. The study at large found these results: Fewer insertions were carried by abundant cord blood beta clonotypes, a similar but weaker trend appeared in young adult naive repertoires, and no such trend appeared in memory repertoires. Excess twin sharing in beta out-of-frame sequences was weaker because fewer shared sequences lowered the signal-to-noise ratio. Out-of-frame TCR alpha sequences shared between twins showed an excess of low generation-probability sequences compared with coincidental sharing between unrelated individuals. Out-of-frame TCR alpha sharing in monozygotic twins was systematically underestimated by recombination models, whereas sharing between unrelated individuals was in agreement with the recombination models. Conclusions relied on cross-sectional statistical analysis, since the same donors could not be followed over many years. Invariant T cells such as MAIT and iNKT could partly confound zero-insertion analyses, although diverse VJ usage argued against such confounding for most clonotypes.

All donors were healthy Caucasians. Three unrelated non-twin adults were additionally sequenced: a male aged 18 to 30, a male aged 50 to 60 and a female aged 50 to 60. Miltenyi CD45RO+ enrichment and human naive T-cell isolation kits were used to isolate memory (CD45RO+) and naive T cells from PBMC. The library relied on 5' RACE. Sequencing relied on an Illumina HiSeq 2000. A universal primer binding site was introduced by template switching, and a unique molecular identifier was present in the final cDNA, enabling accurate counting of TCR cDNA molecules. Specific primers in the conserved constant-segment region were used to synthesize first-strand cDNA for TCR alpha and beta chains. To control for contamination, every cDNA library was double barcoded, receiving both a SMART-Mk sample barcode and Illumina barcodes. TruSeq adapter sequences and Illumina sample barcodes were added in two successive PCR steps. TCR alpha and beta cDNA libraries were sequenced on the Illumina HiSeq platform with custom primers. As for the original processing: Unique molecular identifiers were extracted from raw reads with MiGEC, and CDR3 positions were determined with MiXCR. For each individual, recombination models were inferred using an EM algorithm with the repgenHMM and IGoR tools. Shared clonotypes were analyzed with the tcR package in R, and sharing was normalized by the product of cloneset sizes. To study raw recombination without the effects of thymic and clonal selection, out-of-frame nonproductive sequences were analyzed. TCRdb trimmed public reads at Q25 via fastp, called clones via MiXCR and kept in-frame beta chains. Here each entry gathers all rows of one CDR3 protein and keeps the most common genes and DNA. TCRdb assigned the V and J calls; the authors' analysis was not used. The table for this sample lists approximately 690,000 distinct CDR3 sequences; approximately 6.1% of them were counted only once. The ten top clones hold about 2% of the sample.

This chain joins TRBV7-2 to TRBJ1-2, with the D gene not clear enough to name. The specimen sequenced was naive T cells sorted from blood. This specimen's cell subset or site label, per the study, means: cells isolated with a human naive T-cell isolation kit. The sequence came from a man in his late teens or twenties in good health. The sequenced DNA is TGTGCCAGCAGCTTAGTGGGAACCCTCGGCTACACCTTC. Its protein reads: CASSLVGTLGYTF.